This entry lists 28 T cell receptor beta chains sequenced from one sample in a study of blood T cell repertoires in COVID-19. The data were produced by immunoSEQ multiplex PCR, yet TCRdb's version contains in-frame clones alone and is incomplete. This sample yields 400,000 to 550,000 clones, of which about 90% are seen a single time; almost 2% belongs to the top ten. The sample taken for sequencing was PBMCs or T cells enriched from blood (not recorded which). All receptors come from a woman aged 18-35 years with acute COVID-19.

This clone appeared once. The chain joins TRBV5-4 to TRBJ1-2; D perhaps matches TRBD1 (6 bases). The V and J ends lost 1 base and 7 bases respectively, with 11 bases between them. The CDR3 length is 13 residues. Per germline, CDR1 SGHNT and CDR2 YYREEE (reference sequence). This CDR3 is CASSLRGAGGYTF. CDR3 nucleotides: TGTGCCAGCAGCTTGCGGGGGGCTGGTGGCTACACCTTC.

This sequence joins TRBV2 and TRBJ1-2; TRBD1 might be the D (5 bases). Trimming took off 9 bases at V and 1 base at J, with 12 bases between the two ends. This CDR3 spans 13 amino acids. CDR1 is SNHLY and CDR2 is FYNNEI in the germline V gene. CDR3 protein: CARKDSFNYGYTF. DNA of the CDR3: TGTGCCAGGAAAGACAGCTTTAACTATGGCTACACCTTC. Combining the CDR3 with reference TRBV2 and TRBJ1-2 gives the whole variable domain EPEVTQTPSHQVTQMGQEVILRCVPISNHLYFYWYRQILGQKVEFLVSFYNNEISEKSEIFDDQFSVERPDGSNFTLKIRSTKLEDSAMYFCARKDSFNYGYTFGSGTRLTVV.

The chain is built from TRBV3-1 (or the pseudogene TRBV3-2) and TRBJ1-5, with a weak D call TRBD1 (6 bases). This CDR3 spans 15 amino acids. The V end was cut by 1 base, the J end by 0 bases, with 7 bases between. CDR1 and CDR2 (germline): LGHDT, YNNKEL (reference sequence). The CDR3 sequence: CASSQGTDSNQPQHF. CDR3 DNA: TGTGCCAGCAGCCAAGGGACAGATAGCAATCAGCCCCAGCATTTT.

The rearrangement uses TRBV11-2 and TRBJ2-2, with D maybe TRBD1 (6 bases). Trimming took 5 bases from V and 6 from J, leaving 7 bases between them. CDR1 and CDR2 (germline): SGHAT, FQNNGV. The CDR3 is 12 amino acids. The CDR3 reads CASSRQAGELFF. DNA for the CDR3: TGTGCCAGCAGCCGACAGGCCGGGGAGCTGTTTTTT.

V is TRBV6-5 and J is TRBJ1-1, with 8 bases fitting TRBD1. The CDR3 is made up of 15 amino acids. V dropped 6 bases and J dropped 5; count of bases not matched to a gene: 11. The germline V gene encodes CDR1 MNHEY and CDR2 SVGAGI. The CDR3 here is CASSSDRAAGTEAFF. In DNA form, the CDR3 reads TGTGCCAGCAGCTCGGACAGGGCGGCAGGAACTGAAGCTTTCTTT.

This clone appeared a few times. The sample holds other DNA sequences that translate to the same CDR3. The CDR3 DNA reads as TGTGCCAGCAGTTCGCAGGGGAATCAGCCCCAGCATTTT. Its translation is CASSSQGNQPQHF. The chain is built from TRBV28 and TRBJ1-5; tentatively, D is TRBD1 (6 bases). V lost 4 bases, J lost 4 bases, and 8 bases lay in between. CDR3 length equals 13 residues. Germline V gene data show CDR1 as MDHEN and CDR2 as SYDVKM.

V and J are TRBV4-3 and TRBJ2-7; 8 bases are shared with TRBD2. The length of the CDR3 is 17 residues. Germline lookup yields CDR1 LGHNA and CDR2 YSLEER. After removal of 0 bases from V and 2 bases from J, the junction contained 9 bases not matched to a gene. CDR3 amino acids: CASSQDPFQRETYEQYF. The CDR3 coding sequence is TGCGCCAGCAGCCAAGATCCTTTTCAGCGGGAGACCTACGAGCAGTACTTC.

The chain couples TRBV30 to TRBJ2-2; 7 bases agree with TRBD1. Germline trimming cut 2 bases from V and 1 base from J; bases unmatched to any gene: 4. CDR3 length equals 15 residues. CDR1 and CDR2 from the germline V gene are GTSNPN and SVGIG (reference sequence). The CDR3, as DNA: TGTGCCTGGAGTCAGACAGGGCTGAACACCGGGGAGCTGTTTTTT. The encoded protein is CAWSQTGLNTGELFF.

The CDR3 bases are TGTGCCAGCAGCTTCGGAGCCTACTCTGGAAACACCATATATTTT. Translating gives CASSFGAYSGNTIYF. The chain couples TRBV3-1 (or the pseudogene TRBV3-2) to TRBJ1-3; D is ambiguous. Germline V gene sequence: CDR1 LGHDT, CDR2 YNNKEL (reference sequence). This CDR3 has 15 amino acids. V was shortened by 5 bases and J by 0 bases, with 11 bases between the two germline ends.

This chain uses TRBV14 with TRBJ2-3, with D possibly TRBD2 on 6 matching bases. Germline loops: CDR1 SGHDN, CDR2 FVKESK. The CDR3 covers 15 residues. The V end lost 1 base, the J end lost 2 bases, and 10 bases lay between the germline ends. The DNA for the CDR3 is TGTGCCAGCAGCCAAGGACGGGGGATCACAGATACGCAGTATTTT. Its translation is CASSQGRGITDTQYF.

This chain links TRBV2 with TRBJ1-5; 9 bases are a match to TRBD1. Losses at the gene ends were 7 bases for V and 6 bases for J; bases not matched to a gene: 16. This CDR3 is 17 amino acids long. CDR1 and CDR2 from the germline V gene are SNHLY and FYNNEI. CDR3 nucleotide sequence: TGTGCCAGCAACCGGGACAGGGCTAGTTCAGGGAGTCAGCCCCAGCATTTT. Its translation is CASNRDRASSGSQPQHF.

The genes are TRBV5-4 and TRBJ2-7; possible D gene TRBD1, 6 bases. There are 15 residues in the CDR3. Germline V gene lookup returns CDR1 SGHNT and CDR2 YYREEE (reference sequence). V gave up 2 bases and J gave up 7 bases, with 19 bases separating them. The CDR3 spells CASSLSQGRTREQYF. In nucleotides, the CDR3 is TGTGCCAGCAGCTTAAGCCAGGGGCGGACCAGGGAGCAGTACTTC.

The rearrangement uses TRBV5-5 and TRBJ1-5; 9 bases are shared with TRBD1. The J segment lost 7 bases and the V segment lost 3 bases, leaving 8 bases of the junction unmatched. The CDR3 consists of 15 residues. Germline assignment: CDR1 SGHKS and CDR2 YYEKEE (reference sequence). The CDR3 DNA reads as TGTGCCAGCAGCTGGGGACAGGGAGTGAGGCAGCCCCAGCATTTT. Translating gives CASSWGQGVRQPQHF.

The J gene is TRBJ1-6, the V gene TRBV5-1; TRBD1 might be the D (6 bases). Germline V CDR1 and CDR2: SGHRS, YFSETQ. CDR3 length equals 12 residues. Trimming pared 7 bases from V and 7 bases from J, leaving 9 bases between. The CDR3 DNA reads as TGCGCCAGCTCCCAGGGGAATTCACCCCTCCACTTT. Residues: CASSQGNSPLHF.

CDR3 residues: CASRRQGSFISPLHF. In DNA form, the CDR3 reads TGTGCCAGCAGGCGACAGGGGAGTTTTATTTCACCCCTCCACTTT. The J gene is TRBJ1-6, the V gene TRBV6-5; 8 nucleotides agree with TRBD1. The germline gives CDR1 MNHEY, CDR2 SVGAGI. The CDR3 has 15 amino acids. The ends lost 6 bases at V and 9 bases at J; junction bases unmatched: 10.

The chain employs TRBV6-5 and TRBJ2-3, with D possibly being TRBD2 (5 bases). Trimming took 0 bases from V and 10 from J, leaving 11 bases between them. The CDR3 contains 13 residues. CDR1 and CDR2 from the germline V gene are MNHEY and SVGAGI. The CDR3 loop is CASSYSRETSQYF. The CDR3 DNA reads TGTGCCAGCAGTTACTCGAGGGAGACCTCGCAGTATTTT.

As regards this clone: The sample carries other DNA sequences with the same CDR3. The chain couples TRBV4-1 to TRBJ1-1, with 8 nucleotides matching TRBD1. The trim removed 4 bases at V and 1 base at J, leaving 5 bases unmatched. Germline V CDR1 and CDR2: MGHRA, YSYEKL. The CDR3 extends over 15 amino acids. The CDR3 region has the DNA TGCGCCAGCAGCCGAGGACAGGGCCCGAACACTGAAGCTTTCTTT. Translation: CASSRGQGPNTEAFF.

This chain links TRBV3-1 (or the pseudogene TRBV3-2) with TRBJ2-1, with 11 bases identical to TRBD2. This CDR3 is 17 amino acids long. In germline, CDR1 is LGHDT, CDR2 YNNKEL (reference sequence). Losses at the gene ends were 4 bases for V and 3 bases for J; bases not matched to a gene: 8. CDR3 protein: CASSLGTGTSGYNEQFF. The CDR3 DNA reads as TGTGCCAGCAGCCTAGGAACCGGGACTAGCGGCTACAATGAGCAGTTCTTC.

This clone was counted between two and nine times. The chain uses TRBV2 and TRBJ1-2, with a possible D match to TRBD1 (5 bases). Germline V gene lookup returns CDR1 SNHLY and CDR2 FYNNEI. The CDR3 is 15 amino acids. V lost 7 bases to trimming and J lost 5 bases, with 20 bases between them. The CDR3 bases are TGTGCCAGCACCTGGACATCGTCGTATGGTTATGGCTACACCTTC. Translating it yields CASTWTSSYGYGYTF.

The J gene is TRBJ2-4, the V gene TRBV3-1 (or the pseudogene TRBV3-2); 9 bases map to TRBD1. The CDR3 totals 15 residues. Germline CDR1 is LGHDT and CDR2 is YNNKEL (reference sequence). Trimming at V came to 6 bases and at J to 3 bases, leaving 6 bases not matched to a gene. CDR3 DNA sequence: TGTGCCAGCAGAAACAGGGGGCTCGGCAAAAACATTCAGTACTTC. Amino acid sequence: CASRNRGLGKNIQYF.

The V and J genes are TRBV27 and TRBJ2-1, with D perhaps TRBD1 (5 bases). This CDR3 contains 12 residues. Between the trimmed V and J ends, which lost 6 bases and 7 bases, there was a span of 10 bases. CDR1 MNHEY and CDR2 SMNVEV come from the germline V gene (reference sequence). The CDR3 nucleotides read TGTGCCAGCAGCAAGGGGTTAAATGAGCAGTTCTTC. The encoded protein is CASSKGLNEQFF.

This sequence joins TRBV29-1 and TRBJ2-6; D ambiguous. The CDR3 spans 18 residues. Trimming took 3 bases from V and 0 from J, leaving 18 bases between them. CDR1 and CDR2 from the germline V gene are SQVTM and ANQGSEA. DNA of the CDR3: TGCAGCGTTGAGCAGAGAAACGACATGAGCTCTGGGGCCAACGTCCTGACTTTC. Its translation is CSVEQRNDMSSGANVLTF.

The V gene is TRBV29-1, the J gene TRBJ2-1; 9 nucleotides match TRBD2. Germline lookup yields CDR1 SQVTM and CDR2 ANQGSEA. This CDR3 contains 13 residues. Trimming took 7 bases from V and 10 from J; bases not matched to a gene: 11. CDR3 coding DNA: TGCAGCGGGGGGATAGCGGGGGCTAGCGAGCAGTTCTTC. The encoded protein is CSGGIAGASEQFF.

V is TRBV3-1 (or the pseudogene TRBV3-2) and J is TRBJ2-7; no reliable D call. Trimming cost V 0 bases and J 3 bases, with 9 bases left between them. Germline V lookup: CDR1 LGHDT, CDR2 YNNKEL (reference sequence). The CDR3 runs 14 residues. CDR3: CASSQDTLSYEQYF. Here the CDR3 DNA reads TGTGCCAGCAGCCAAGATACCTTGAGCTACGAGCAGTACTTC.

There are a few counts of this clone. The chain has TRBV9 and TRBJ1-2; 7 bases map to TRBD1. V lost 0 bases to trimming and J lost 6 bases; unmatched junction nucleotides: 11. Per the germline V gene, CDR1 is SGDLS and CDR2 is YYNGEE. There are 16 residues in the CDR3. CDR3 loop: CASSVDVGGQIDGYTF. The CDR3 nucleotides are TGTGCCAGCAGCGTAGACGTCGGGGGACAGATCGATGGCTACACCTTC.

The J gene is TRBJ1-3, the V gene TRBV28; 7 positions agree with TRBD1. Germline CDR1 is MDHEN and CDR2 is SYDVKM. Trimming took 11 bases from V and 2 from J; bases not matched to a gene: 6. This CDR3 spans 13 amino acids. The CDR3: CASHRGTGNTIYF. As DNA, the CDR3 is TGTGCCTCCCACAGGGGAACTGGAAACACCATATATTTT.

The chain joins TRBV27 to TRBJ1-5, with a possible D match to TRBD1 (6 bases). In germline, CDR1 is MNHEY, CDR2 SMNVEV (reference sequence). The CDR3 totals 14 residues. Trimming removed 5 bases at V and 3 bases at J, with 11 bases between. The CDR3 DNA follows: TGTGCCAGCAGTCCAGGGGTTTCCAATCAGCCCCAGCATTTT. It codes for CASSPGVSNQPQHF.

The chain links TRBV19 to TRBJ1-3; D is perhaps TRBD1 (5 bases). The CDR3 length is 16 residues. V lost 5 bases and J lost 2, with 16 bases in between. Germline V gene lookup returns CDR1 LNHDA and CDR2 SQIVND (reference sequence). The chain's CDR3 is CASSFRWDLPGNTIYF. CDR3 in DNA: TGTGCCAGTAGTTTCCGTTGGGACTTGCCTGGAAACACCATATATTTT.